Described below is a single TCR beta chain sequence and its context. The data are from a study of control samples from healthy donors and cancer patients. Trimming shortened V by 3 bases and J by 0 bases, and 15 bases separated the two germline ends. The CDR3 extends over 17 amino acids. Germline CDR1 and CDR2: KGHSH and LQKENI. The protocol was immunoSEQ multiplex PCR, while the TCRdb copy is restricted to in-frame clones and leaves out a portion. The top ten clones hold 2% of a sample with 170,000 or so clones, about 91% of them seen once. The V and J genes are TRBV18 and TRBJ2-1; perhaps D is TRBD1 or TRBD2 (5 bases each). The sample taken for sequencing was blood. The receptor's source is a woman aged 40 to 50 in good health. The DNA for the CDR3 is TGTGCCAGCTCACCCCCTATTGGGGGAAGCTCCTACAATGAGCAGTTCTTC. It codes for CASSPPIGGSSYNEQFF.